These T cell receptor beta chains were read from a single sample in a study of regulatory T cells in long-lasting Graves disease. Each CDR3 protein is one row after TCRdb ran MiXCR on the multiplex PCR reads. Counted here are about 360,000 distinct CDR3 sequences, 15% to 20% occurring once; the ten biggest clones make up around 20%. These same data were also listed under a study on T cells in Graves' hyperthyroidism and ophthalmopathy.

The sequences come from peripheral blood mononuclear cells (PBMCs), collected at new diagnosis, from a patient treated with antithyroid drugs. The receptor set was obtained from a young woman with Graves disease. CDR3s include the opening cysteine and the closing phenylalanine or tryptophan. D genes are given only for firm matches. The size entry is marked missing in some rows and otherwise reads once, few, many or a size class.

NA,few,TRBV15,TRBJ2-7,TGTGCCACCTCGTCGGTCCGGACTTTCTACGAGCAGTACTTC,CATSSVRTFYEQYF
NA,many,TRBV6-5,TRBJ2-1,TGTGCCAGCAGTTACTCCTTCGCATACAATGAGCAGTTCTTC,CASSYSFAYNEQFF
TRBD1,once,TRBV13,TRBJ1-1,TGTGCCAGCAGTGCTCAAACAGGGGAAAGGCGGAACACTGAAGCTTTCTTT,CASSAQTGERRNTEAFF
NA,NA,TRBV24-1,TRBJ2-4,TGTGCCACCAGTGATGTAGCCAAAAACATTCAGTACTTC,CATSDVAKNIQYF
NA,many,TRBV30,TRBJ2-3,TGTGCCTGGAGTGTGGCTGCTGACTCGAGCACAGATACGCAGTATTTT,CAWSVAADSSTDTQYF
NA,few,TRBV20-1,TRBJ1-1,TGCAGTGCTAGAGAGGGGGGCCCAGGGACATTGGCTTTCTTT,CSAREGGPGTLAFF
NA,many,TRBV7-6,TRBJ1-3,TGTGCCAGCAGCTTAGGTCCCGTAGGCTCTGGAAACACCATATATTTT,CASSLGPVGSGNTIYF
TRBD1,NA,TRBV19,TRBJ1-5,TGTGCCAGTAGGACGAGACAGGGGAGAGGCAATCAGCCCCAGCATTTT,CASRTRQGRGNQPQHF
NA,NA,TRBV28,TRBJ1-2,TGTGCCAGCAGCCCGGCCCCCCTCCGAGGCTATGGCTACACCTTC,CASSPAPLRGYGYTF
NA,many,TRBV28,TRBJ1-1,TGTGCCAGCGGGAGAATTGAAGCTTTCTTT,CASGRIEAFF
NA,many,TRBV6-2/TRBV6-3,TRBJ2-3,TGTGCCAGCAGTTACTCGTGGCCGAGGGTAGATACGCAGTATTTT,CASSYSWPRVDTQYF
NA,many,TRBV2,TRBJ2-5,TGTGCCAGCAGTGAGGTGCCAGCCCAAGAAACCCAGTACTTC,CASSEVPAQETQYF
NA,NA,TRBV20-1,TRBJ2-1,TGCAGTGCTAGAGATAGGGCCGTTTTTAGTGAGCAGTTCTTC,CSARDRAVFSEQFF
TRBD2,many,TRBV11-2,TRBJ2-3,TGTGCCAGCAGCCCCGGTCTTACGAGGGAGGGTACGCAGTATTTT,CASSPGLTREGTQYF
TRBD2,many,TRBV20-1,TRBJ2-1,TGCAGTGCTAGAGATTTAGCTAGCGGGAGGAATGAGCAGTTCTTC,CSARDLASGRNEQFF
NA,many,TRBV28,TRBJ2-7,TGTGCCAGCAGTACCGCGAGAGACCCATCCGTGCGCCTTGGAGAGCAGTACTTC,CASSTARDPSVRLGEQYF
TRBD1,many,TRBV28,TRBJ2-7,TGTGCCAGCAGGGACAGGGTGTTTGGGTCCTACGAGCAGTACTTC,CASRDRVFGSYEQYF
NA,NA,TRBV5-1,TRBJ2-7,TGCGCCAGCAGCTTGGCCGGAGGGACACCCACCTCCTACGAGCAGTACTTC,CASSLAGGTPTSYEQYF
NA,many,TRBV28,TRBJ2-1,TGTGCCAGCACTGGCACACGGGACATAACCTACAATGAGCAGTTCTTC,CASTGTRDITYNEQFF
TRBD1,NA,TRBV5-6,TRBJ2-3,TGTGCCAGCAGCACCGGGACAGGGATCCCCTCTAGCACAGATACGCAGTATTTT,CASSTGTGIPSSTDTQYF
NA,many,TRBV7-8,TRBJ2-7,TGTGCCAGCAGCTTAGGGCGACCGGGACAAGTCTCGTACGAGCAGTACTTC,CASSLGRPGQVSYEQYF
NA,many,TRBV7-2,TRBJ2-7,TGTGCCAGCAGCGGCAGGACGCTGGGATCCTACGAGCAGTACTTC,CASSGRTLGSYEQYF
NA,many,TRBV7-3,TRBJ1-4,TGTGCCAGCAGCTTAACAGGGGTCGCTAATGAAAAACTGTTTTTT,CASSLTGVANEKLFF
NA,NA,TRBV24-1,TRBJ2-7,TGTGCCACCAGCTCACCTGGACGGAGCTCCTACGAGCAGTACTTC,CATSSPGRSSYEQYF
TRBD1,many,TRBV30,TRBJ1-1,TGTGCCTGGTGTCAGGGGGCACCCACTGAAGCTTTCTTT,CAWCQGAPTEAFF
TRBD2,few,TRBV7-9,TRBJ2-5,TGTGCCAGCAGCCTGACTAGCGGGGGGGCCCAAGAGACCCAGTACTTC,CASSLTSGGAQETQYF
TRBD2,many,TRBV9,TRBJ2-1,TGTGCCAGCAGCGTTGGACTAGCGGGACCCTCGCGTGATGAGCAGTTCTTC,CASSVGLAGPSRDEQFF